This T cell receptor beta chain was captured by sequencing in a study of CD8+ T cells in alopecia areata. Across the whole study: Patients in the treated group were given tofacitinib by mouth, 5 to 10 mg twice a day.

V was trimmed by 6 bases and J by 2 bases, leaving 7 bases between them. The CDR3 spans 12 residues. Looked up from germline, CDR1 is MNHNY and CDR2 is SVGAGI (reference sequence). Study outcomes and limitations: Compared with normal scalp, lesional scalp had higher clonality and more expanded CD8+ clones.

cDNA serving as the sequencing template came from extracted, reverse transcribed RNA. The assay was immunoSEQ multiplex PCR, and TCRdb's table has in-frame clones only and misses some. The table includes around 250,000 clones, under 80% detected once. The investigators collected lesional scalp punch biopsies and peripheral blood from alopecia areata patients. The sorting of PBMCs gave CD4+ and CD8+ T cells. About this clone itself: Antigen: not known.

The chain links TRBV6-6 to TRBJ2-5, with no clear D. The sample in question was CD4+ T cells sorted from blood, obtained at week 0. The sequence was collected from a human donor with alopecia areata. CDR3 loop: CASSRVQETQYF. As DNA, the CDR3 is TGTGCCAGCAGCCGAGTGCAAGAGACCCAGTACTTC.